Listed below are T cell receptor beta chains from one sample, sequenced in a study of T cells in Graves' hyperthyroidism and ophthalmopathy. TCRdb passed the multiplex PCR reads through MiXCR, listing each CDR3 protein once. The data show about 700,000 distinct CDR3 sequences, around 15% seen once. The source material was blood. Every receptor here comes from a young woman with Graves' hyperthyroidism. Both conserved end residues are part of each CDR3. The D gene is left open where the match is weak. A clone size is listed for some rows: how often the clone was seen (once, few, many), or a class if it is expanded.

d_gene: -
abundance: -
j_gene: TRBJ2-2
v_gene: TRBV20-1
CDR3nt: TGCAGTGCTAGAGATCTCAGACTTCCGGGGACCGGGGAGCTGTTTTTT
CDR3aa: CSARDLRLPGTGELFF

d_gene: -
abundance: many
j_gene: TRBJ2-7
v_gene: TRBV5-1
CDR3nt: TGCGCCAGCAGCAGGGAAGGGGGAGCGGCCTACGAGCAGTACTTC
CDR3aa: CASSREGGAAYEQYF

d_gene: -
abundance: few
j_gene: TRBJ2-1
v_gene: TRBV7-9
CDR3nt: TGTGCCAGCAGCCCTCCGGGCCTCGGGAACAATGAGCAGTTCTTC
CDR3aa: CASSPPGLGNNEQFF

d_gene: TRBD2
abundance: few
j_gene: TRBJ2-3
v_gene: TRBV7-9
CDR3nt: TGTGCCAGCAGCCTGGAGAGGTCTAGCGGAGACCCCAAAGATACGCAGTATTTT
CDR3aa: CASSLERSSGDPKDTQYF

d_gene: -
abundance: -
j_gene: TRBJ2-6
v_gene: TRBV11-2
CDR3nt: TGTGCCAGCAGCTTGGTAGGGCAGGGTAACTCTGGGGCCAACGTCCTGACTTTC
CDR3aa: CASSLVGQGNSGANVLTF

d_gene: TRBD1
abundance: many
j_gene: TRBJ1-1
v_gene: TRBV6-2/TRBV6-3
CDR3nt: TGTGCCACCCGGCCACAGGGGGCGGGAACTGAAGCTTTCTTT
CDR3aa: CATRPQGAGTEAFF

d_gene: TRBD2
abundance: few
j_gene: TRBJ2-7
v_gene: TRBV6-6
CDR3nt: TGTGCCAGCAGTTACTCGAGAAGCGGGAGGGCCCCCGAGCAGTACTTC
CDR3aa: CASSYSRSGRAPEQYF

d_gene: TRBD2
abundance: many
j_gene: TRBJ2-5
v_gene: TRBV7-3
CDR3nt: TGTGCCAGCATCCTGGTAGCGGGAGGCCAGGCGGAGACCCAGTACTTC
CDR3aa: CASILVAGGQAETQYF

d_gene: TRBD2
abundance: many
j_gene: TRBJ2-1
v_gene: TRBV10-3
CDR3nt: TGTGCCATCAGTGAGTCGGGACTAGCGGGAGGGCCGAGTAATGAGCAGTTCTTC
CDR3aa: CAISESGLAGGPSNEQFF

d_gene: TRBD2
abundance: -
j_gene: TRBJ2-1
v_gene: TRBV30
CDR3nt: TGTGCCCGCCGCACGGGGGGGACCAATGAGCAGTTCTTC
CDR3aa: CARRTGGTNEQFF

d_gene: -
abundance: many
j_gene: TRBJ1-1
v_gene: TRBV20-1
CDR3nt: TGCAGTGCTAGAGATCGAAAAGGGCCTTACACTGAAGCTTTCTTT
CDR3aa: CSARDRKGPYTEAFF

d_gene: TRBD1
abundance: few
j_gene: TRBJ2-2
v_gene: TRBV19
CDR3nt: TGTGCCAGTAGCGTACAGGGGCCTTCGAACACCGGGGAGCTGTTTTTT
CDR3aa: CASSVQGPSNTGELFF

d_gene: -
abundance: -
j_gene: TRBJ1-1
v_gene: TRBV12-3/TRBV12-4
CDR3nt: TGTGCCAGCAGCGCAGGACAGCACCTAAAAGCTTTCTTT
CDR3aa: CASSAGQHLKAFF

d_gene: TRBD2
abundance: -
j_gene: TRBJ2-3
v_gene: TRBV4-3
CDR3nt: TGCGCCAGCAACCAAGATCTGCGGGGAGGGTTCTCGGATACGCAGTATTTT
CDR3aa: CASNQDLRGGFSDTQYF

d_gene: -
abundance: few
j_gene: TRBJ1-2
v_gene: TRBV6-2/TRBV6-3
CDR3nt: TGTGCCAGCAGGCAGGGCTTTGTCTATGGCTACACCTTC
CDR3aa: CASRQGFVYGYTF

d_gene: -
abundance: few
j_gene: TRBJ2-3
v_gene: TRBV4-1
CDR3nt: TGCGCCAGCAGCCAGGTGGGGATGCGAGGGGTTGGAGACACAGATACGCAGTATTTT
CDR3aa: CASSQVGMRGVGDTDTQYF

d_gene: TRBD2
abundance: few
j_gene: TRBJ2-1
v_gene: TRBV7-3
CDR3nt: TGTGCCAGCAGCCCCTTAGCGGGAACGGGCAATGAGCAGTTCTTC
CDR3aa: CASSPLAGTGNEQFF

d_gene: -
abundance: -
j_gene: TRBJ2-3
v_gene: TRBV9
CDR3nt: TGTGCCAGCAGCGTAGAACCCAACACAGATACGCAGTATTTT
CDR3aa: CASSVEPNTDTQYF

d_gene: TRBD1
abundance: -
j_gene: TRBJ1-2
v_gene: TRBV20-1
CDR3nt: TGCAGTGCTAGAGGCGGGACAGGCCATTCTAACTATGGCTACACCTTC
CDR3aa: CSARGGTGHSNYGYTF

d_gene: TRBD1
abundance: many
j_gene: TRBJ1-2
v_gene: TRBV2
CDR3nt: TGTGCCAGCAGGACAGGGGCGAGCTATGGCTACACCTTC
CDR3aa: CASRTGASYGYTF

d_gene: -
abundance: many
j_gene: TRBJ2-5
v_gene: TRBV25-1
CDR3nt: TGTGCCAGCAGTGTATCTCCGGTTAGCGCCAAAGGGAGGGAGACCCAGTACTTC
CDR3aa: CASSVSPVSAKGRETQYF

d_gene: TRBD1
abundance: many
j_gene: TRBJ2-1
v_gene: TRBV4-1
CDR3nt: TGCGCCAGCAGCCAGGACAGGGGGCGCCCCGGTGAGCAGTTCTTC
CDR3aa: CASSQDRGRPGEQFF

d_gene: -
abundance: many
j_gene: TRBJ1-1
v_gene: TRBV7-3
CDR3nt: TGTGCCAGCAGCTTATCAGGAGTTCGGAACACTGAAGCTTTCTTT
CDR3aa: CASSLSGVRNTEAFF

d_gene: -
abundance: -
j_gene: TRBJ1-5
v_gene: TRBV28
CDR3nt: TGTGCCAGCAGAATGACAGGTTCCAATCAGCCCCAGCATTTT
CDR3aa: CASRMTGSNQPQHF

d_gene: -
abundance: -
j_gene: TRBJ1-4
v_gene: TRBV6-1
CDR3nt: TGTGCCAGCACCAGTGGGGCAGGGCCTCGCGGAAAACTGTTTTTT
CDR3aa: CASTSGAGPRGKLFF

d_gene: TRBD2
abundance: few
j_gene: TRBJ2-7
v_gene: TRBV29-1
CDR3nt: TGCAGCGTAAGACGGACTAGCGGGAGGTCCTACGAGCAGTACTTC
CDR3aa: CSVRRTSGRSYEQYF

d_gene: -
abundance: -
j_gene: TRBJ2-2
v_gene: TRBV28
CDR3nt: TGTGCCAGCAGCGCCTCGGTACCGAACACCGGGGAGCTGTTTTTT
CDR3aa: CASSASVPNTGELFF

d_gene: -
abundance: few
j_gene: TRBJ1-2
v_gene: TRBV24-1
CDR3nt: TGTGCCACCAGACGAAATAACTATGGCTACACCTTC
CDR3aa: CATRRNNYGYTF

d_gene: TRBD2
abundance: many
j_gene: TRBJ2-4
v_gene: TRBV27
CDR3nt: TGTGCCGGGCTAGGACTAGCGGTGCCCCGTGTCAAAAACATTCAGTACTTC
CDR3aa: CAGLGLAVPRVKNIQYF

d_gene: TRBD2
abundance: many
j_gene: TRBJ2-3
v_gene: TRBV12-3/TRBV12-4
CDR3nt: TGTGCCAGCAGTCATAGCGGGAGGAGGCAGGATACGCAGTATTTT
CDR3aa: CASSHSGRRQDTQYF

d_gene: TRBD2
abundance: once
j_gene: TRBJ2-5
v_gene: TRBV24-1
CDR3nt: TGTGCCACCAGTGGAGCGGGAGGGCCTTCGGAGGGGACCCAGTACTTC
CDR3aa: CATSGAGGPSEGTQYF

d_gene: -
abundance: -
j_gene: TRBJ2-1
v_gene: TRBV19
CDR3nt: TGTGCCAGTAGTATAGATCACTTTCTTGACTACAATGAGCAGTTCTTC
CDR3aa: CASSIDHFLDYNEQFF

d_gene: -
abundance: few
j_gene: TRBJ2-7
v_gene: TRBV7-2
CDR3nt: TGTGCCAGCAGCCTCATCGGGGGAACCTACGAGCAGTACTTC
CDR3aa: CASSLIGGTYEQYF

d_gene: -
abundance: few
j_gene: TRBJ1-1
v_gene: TRBV13
CDR3nt: TGTGCCAGCAGCCGGTTTTCGGCAATGAACACTGAAGCTTTCTTT
CDR3aa: CASSRFSAMNTEAFF

d_gene: -
abundance: -
j_gene: TRBJ2-2
v_gene: TRBV20-1
CDR3nt: TGCAGTGCTAGAGATTTCGGAACCGGGGAGCTGTTTTTT
CDR3aa: CSARDFGTGELFF

d_gene: -
abundance: -
j_gene: TRBJ2-1
v_gene: TRBV6-1
CDR3nt: TGTGCCAGCAGTGACGGACCCCTAGGCCAGTTCTTC
CDR3aa: CASSDGPLGQFF

d_gene: -
abundance: -
j_gene: TRBJ1-1
v_gene: TRBV2
CDR3nt: TGTGCCAGCAGTGAAGAAGGAAGGATTAGGACAGCGAACACTGAAGCTTTCTTT
CDR3aa: CASSEEGRIRTANTEAFF

d_gene: -
abundance: -
j_gene: TRBJ2-3
v_gene: TRBV4-3
CDR3nt: TGCGCCAGCAGCCGTGGGGTGAGGGCAGATACGCAGTATTTT
CDR3aa: CASSRGVRADTQYF

d_gene: -
abundance: many
j_gene: TRBJ2-7
v_gene: TRBV11-1
CDR3nt: TGTGCCAGCAGCTTAGCCTTAGGGCTCTACGAGCAGTACTTC
CDR3aa: CASSLALGLYEQYF

d_gene: -
abundance: many
j_gene: TRBJ1-4
v_gene: TRBV2
CDR3nt: TGTGCCAGCACCCGGCAGGTTATTTCAACTAATGAAAAACTGTTTTTT
CDR3aa: CASTRQVISTNEKLFF

d_gene: -
abundance: many
j_gene: TRBJ1-1
v_gene: TRBV9
CDR3nt: TGTGCCAGCAGTGTTGAAGGGAACACTGAAGCTTTCTTT
CDR3aa: CASSVEGNTEAFF

d_gene: -
abundance: many
j_gene: TRBJ2-1
v_gene: TRBV24-1
CDR3nt: TGTGCCACCAGTGATTTCGGCAGGGGCAGCTCCTACAATGAGCAGTTCTTC
CDR3aa: CATSDFGRGSSYNEQFF

d_gene: -
abundance: few
j_gene: TRBJ1-5
v_gene: TRBV20-1
CDR3nt: TGCAGTGCTAGAGTCGACCTGGATGCGCCCCAGCATTTT
CDR3aa: CSARVDLDAPQHF